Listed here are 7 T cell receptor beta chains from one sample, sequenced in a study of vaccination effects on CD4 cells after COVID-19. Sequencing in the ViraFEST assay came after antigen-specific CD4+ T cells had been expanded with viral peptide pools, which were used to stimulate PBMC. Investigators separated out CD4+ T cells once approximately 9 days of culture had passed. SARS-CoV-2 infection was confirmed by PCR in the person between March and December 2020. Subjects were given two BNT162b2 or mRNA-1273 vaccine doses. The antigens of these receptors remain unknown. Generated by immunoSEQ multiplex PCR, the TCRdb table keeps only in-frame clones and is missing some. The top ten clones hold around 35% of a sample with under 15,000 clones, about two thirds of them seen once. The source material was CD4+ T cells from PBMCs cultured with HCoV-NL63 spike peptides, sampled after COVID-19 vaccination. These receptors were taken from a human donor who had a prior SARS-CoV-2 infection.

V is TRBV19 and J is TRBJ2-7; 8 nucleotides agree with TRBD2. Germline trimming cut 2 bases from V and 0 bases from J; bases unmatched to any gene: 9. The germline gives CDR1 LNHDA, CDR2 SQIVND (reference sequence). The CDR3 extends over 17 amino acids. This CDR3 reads CASSIFSSGGTSYEQYF. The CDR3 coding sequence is TGTGCCAGTAGTATATTCTCCAGCGGGGGTACCTCCTACGAGCAGTACTTC.

CDR3 DNA sequence: TGTGCCAGCAGTAAACAGGGCTCTGGGGCCAACGTCCTGACTTTC. This translates into CASSKQGSGANVLTF. The chain links TRBV6-5 to TRBJ2-6; D is perhaps TRBD1 (6 bases). The germline CDR1 and CDR2 sequences are MNHEY and SVGAGI. The ends were cut back, 5 bases at V and 0 bases at J, with 8 bases in the middle. The CDR3 contains 15 residues.

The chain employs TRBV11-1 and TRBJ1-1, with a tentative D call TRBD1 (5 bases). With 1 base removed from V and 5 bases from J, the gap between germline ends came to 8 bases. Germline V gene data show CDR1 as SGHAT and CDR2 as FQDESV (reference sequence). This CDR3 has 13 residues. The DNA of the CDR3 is TGTGCCAGCAGCTTAGGCAGGGATACTGAAGCTTTCTTT. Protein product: CASSLGRDTEAFF.

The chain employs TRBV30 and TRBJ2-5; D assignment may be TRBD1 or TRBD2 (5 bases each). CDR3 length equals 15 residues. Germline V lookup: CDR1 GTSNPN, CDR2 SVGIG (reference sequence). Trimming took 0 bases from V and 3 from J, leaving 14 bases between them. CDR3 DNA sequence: TGTGCCTGGAGTGTTTGGGGGAAAAGGGAAGAGACCCAGTACTTC. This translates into CAWSVWGKREETQYF. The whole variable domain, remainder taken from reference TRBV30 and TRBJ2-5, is SQTIHQWPATLVQPVGSPLSLECTVEGTSNPNLYWYRQAAGRGLQLLFYSVGIGQISSEVPQNLSASRPQDRQFILSSKKLLLSDSGFYLCAWSVWGKREETQYFGPGTRLLVL.

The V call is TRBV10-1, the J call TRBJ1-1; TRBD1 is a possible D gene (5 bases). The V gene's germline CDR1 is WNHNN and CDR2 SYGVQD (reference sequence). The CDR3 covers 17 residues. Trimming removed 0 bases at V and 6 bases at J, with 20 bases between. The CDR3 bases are TGCGCCAGCAGTGAGTCGAGGAGGGCAGGGAATACTTCTGAAGCTTTCTTT. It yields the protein CASSESRRAGNTSEAFF.

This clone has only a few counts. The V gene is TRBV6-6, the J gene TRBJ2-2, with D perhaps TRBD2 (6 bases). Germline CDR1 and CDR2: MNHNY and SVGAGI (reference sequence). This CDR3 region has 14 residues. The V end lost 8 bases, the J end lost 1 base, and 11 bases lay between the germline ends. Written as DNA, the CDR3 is TGTGCCAGCTTCTCGCGGGAGAACACCGGGGAGCTGTTTTTT. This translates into CASFSRENTGELFF.

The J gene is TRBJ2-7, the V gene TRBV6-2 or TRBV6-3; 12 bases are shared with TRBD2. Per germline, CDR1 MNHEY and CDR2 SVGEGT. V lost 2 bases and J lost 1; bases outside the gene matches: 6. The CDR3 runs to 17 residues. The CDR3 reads CASSYLTLAGGSYEQYF. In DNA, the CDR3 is TGTGCCAGCAGTTACCTCACACTAGCGGGAGGTTCCTACGAGCAGTACTTC.